This T cell receptor (beta chain) was captured by sequencing in a study of early T cells in non-severe SARS-CoV-2 infection. CDR3 length equals 15 residues. The ends lost 2 bases at V and 6 bases at J; junction bases unmatched: 7. Germline assignment: CDR1 KGHDR and CDR2 SFDVKD. TCRdb re-derived calls from the 5' RACE reads in MiXCR, one entry per CDR3 protein. The sample lists around 53,000 distinct CDR3 sequences; approximately 7.6% were seen once. This clonotype has at least ten counts. This rearrangement joins TRBV24-1 to TRBJ2-3; 7 nucleotides line up with TRBD2. Sample: whole blood. This clonotype originated in an adult who was a healthcare worker with PCR-confirmed SARS-CoV-2 infection or an uninfected control (not recorded which). CDR3 sequence: CATSDWRGYSDTQYF. The CDR3 DNA reads as TGTGCCACCAGTGATTGGCGGGGGTACTCGGATACGCAGTATTTT.